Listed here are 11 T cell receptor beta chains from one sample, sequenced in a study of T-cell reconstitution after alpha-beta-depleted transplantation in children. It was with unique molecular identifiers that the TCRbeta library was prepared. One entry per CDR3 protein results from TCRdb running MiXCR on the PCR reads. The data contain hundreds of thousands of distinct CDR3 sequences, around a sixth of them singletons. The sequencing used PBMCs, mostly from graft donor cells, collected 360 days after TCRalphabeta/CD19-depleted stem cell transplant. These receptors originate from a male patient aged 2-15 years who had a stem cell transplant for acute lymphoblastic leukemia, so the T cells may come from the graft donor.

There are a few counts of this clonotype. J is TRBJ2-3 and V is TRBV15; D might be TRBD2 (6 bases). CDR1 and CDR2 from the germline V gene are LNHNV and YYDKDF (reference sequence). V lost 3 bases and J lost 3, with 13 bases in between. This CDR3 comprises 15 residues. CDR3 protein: CATSSFAGPTDTQYF. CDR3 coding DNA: TGTGCCACCAGCAGTTTTGCGGGGCCGACAGATACGCAGTATTTT.

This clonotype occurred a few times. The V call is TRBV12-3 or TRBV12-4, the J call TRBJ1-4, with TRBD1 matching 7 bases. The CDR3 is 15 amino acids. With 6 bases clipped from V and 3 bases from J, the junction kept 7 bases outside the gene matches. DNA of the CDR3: TGTGCCAGCAGACGTCGACAGGGCCCTAATGAAAAACTGTTTTTT. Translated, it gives CASRRRQGPNEKLFF.

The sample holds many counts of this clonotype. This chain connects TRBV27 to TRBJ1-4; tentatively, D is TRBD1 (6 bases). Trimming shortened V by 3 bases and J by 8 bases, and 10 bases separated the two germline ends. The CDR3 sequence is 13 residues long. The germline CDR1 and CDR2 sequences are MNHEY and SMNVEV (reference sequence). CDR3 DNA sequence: TGTGCCAGCAGTTTCGCGGGGGGCGAAAAACTGTTTTTT. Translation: CASSFAGGEKLFF. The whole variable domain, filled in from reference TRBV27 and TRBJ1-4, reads EAQVTQNPRYLITVTGKKLTVTCSQNMNHEYMSWYRQDPGLGLRQIYYSMNVEVTDKGDVPEGYKVSRKEKRNFPLILESPSPNQTSLYFCASSFAGGEKLFFGSGTQLSVL.

CDR3 sequence reads: CAISEVAGLYEQYF. In nucleotides, the CDR3 is TGTGCCATCAGTGAGGTGGCAGGCCTGTACGAGCAGTACTTC. The rearrangement uses TRBV10-3 and TRBJ2-7; D gene unclear. The germline CDR1 and CDR2 sequences are ENHRY and SYGVKD. This CDR3 has 14 amino acids. Trimming left V 2 bases short and J 4 bases short, with 12 bases between.

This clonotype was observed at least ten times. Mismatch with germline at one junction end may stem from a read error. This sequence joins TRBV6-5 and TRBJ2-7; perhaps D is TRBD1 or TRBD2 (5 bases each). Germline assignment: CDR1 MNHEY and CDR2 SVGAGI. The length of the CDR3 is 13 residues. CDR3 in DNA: TGTGCCAGCAGTTACCCCGGGACCCAGATTTTAGCTTTC. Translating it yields CASSYPGTQILAF.

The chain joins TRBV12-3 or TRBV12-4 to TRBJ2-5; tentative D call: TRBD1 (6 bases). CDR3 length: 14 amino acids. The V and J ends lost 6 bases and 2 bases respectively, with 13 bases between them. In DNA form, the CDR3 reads TGTGCCAGCAGGTTACAGGGAACACAAGAGACCCAGTACTTC. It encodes CASRLQGTQETQYF.

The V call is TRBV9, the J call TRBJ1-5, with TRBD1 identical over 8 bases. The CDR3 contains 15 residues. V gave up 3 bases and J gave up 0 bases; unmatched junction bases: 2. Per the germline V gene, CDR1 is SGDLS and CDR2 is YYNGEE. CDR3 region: CASSATGDSNQPQHF. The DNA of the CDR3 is TGTGCCAGCAGCGCGACAGGGGATAGCAATCAGCCCCAGCATTTT. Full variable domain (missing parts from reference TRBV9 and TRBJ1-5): DSGVTQTPKHLITATGQRVTLRCSPRSGDLSVYWYQQSLDQGLQFLIQYYNGEERAKGNILERFSAQQFPDLHSELNLSSLELGDSALYFCASSATGDSNQPQHFGDGTRLSIL.

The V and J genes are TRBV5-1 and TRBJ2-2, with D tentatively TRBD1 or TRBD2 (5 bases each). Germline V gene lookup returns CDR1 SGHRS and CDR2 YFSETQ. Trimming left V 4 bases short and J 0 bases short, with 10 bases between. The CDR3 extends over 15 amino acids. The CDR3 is CASSPGAANTGELFF. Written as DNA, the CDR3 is TGCGCCAGCAGCCCCGGGGCCGCGAACACCGGGGAGCTGTTTTTT.

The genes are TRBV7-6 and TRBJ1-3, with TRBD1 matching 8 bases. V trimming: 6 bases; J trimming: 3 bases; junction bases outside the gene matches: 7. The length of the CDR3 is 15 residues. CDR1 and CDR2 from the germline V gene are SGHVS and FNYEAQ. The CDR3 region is CASRQGGGFGNTIYF. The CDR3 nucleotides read TGTGCCAGCAGACAGGGGGGGGGCTTTGGAAACACCATATATTTT.

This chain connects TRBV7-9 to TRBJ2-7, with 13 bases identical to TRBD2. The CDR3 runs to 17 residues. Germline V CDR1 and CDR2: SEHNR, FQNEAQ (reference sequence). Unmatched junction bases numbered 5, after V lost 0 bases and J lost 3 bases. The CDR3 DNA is TGTGCCAGCAGCTTAGCCCCGGGACTAGCGGGGCTCTACGAGCAGTACTTC. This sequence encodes CASSLAPGLAGLYEQYF.

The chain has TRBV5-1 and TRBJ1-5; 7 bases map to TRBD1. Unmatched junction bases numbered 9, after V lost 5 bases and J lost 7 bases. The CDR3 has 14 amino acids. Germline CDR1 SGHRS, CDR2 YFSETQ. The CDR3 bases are TGCGCCAGCAGTCGGACAGGCTCAGACCAGCCCCAGCATTTT. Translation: CASSRTGSDQPQHF.